These T cell receptor beta chains were read from a single sample in a study of shared clonotypes between healthy human individuals. This table comes from immunoSEQ multiplex PCR, and its TCRdb copy is limited to in-frame clones, with some not included. Here the sample spans roughly 1,600,000 clones, roughly 98.5% being singletons. The sequencing input was naive CD4+ T cells sorted from blood. The receptors originated from a man aged 30 to 45 in good health. CDR3s leave out the opening cysteine and the closing phenylalanine or tryptophan. The listing skips clone size in some rows; elsewhere it reads once, few, many or a size class.

clone_size | v_call | cdr3_length | cdr3_aa
once | TRBV7-9 | 11 | ASSLGVPGGYT
. | TRBV5-4 | 11 | ASSLGDDYEQY
. | TRBV28 | 13 | ATLWDRGQGQPQH
. | TRBV25-1 | 12 | ASSEARPQETQY
. | TRBV19 | 11 | ASSRRTGGLLF
. | TRBV4-1 | 13 | ASSQGLAGGGEQY
once | TRBV18 | 14 | ASSPRALAGTDTQY
. | TRBV19 | 12 | ASSLTTTKNIQY
. | TRBV19 | 11 | ASSMAGTGELF
. | TRBV4-1 | 14 | ASSQPRQGPNYGYT
. | TRBV7-8 | 14 | ASSLVSDRDRETQY
. | TRBV10-3 | 14 | AISDSLGAGNQPQH
. | TRBV10-3 | 15 | AISEARVRVGPTEQY
. | TRBV28 | 14 | ASSDYRLTSNQPQH
. | TRBV11-2 | 15 | ASSLDRGRALFYGYT
once | TRBV5-1 | 13 | ASSLAGGTYNEQF
. | TRBV7-9 | 13 | ASSEQGITSGELF
. | TRBV7-2 | 13 | ASSYLGQAGNTIY
. | TRBV28 | 12 | ASSWPGGFGKLF
. | TRBV6-1 | 13 | ASSEAGQTTDTQY